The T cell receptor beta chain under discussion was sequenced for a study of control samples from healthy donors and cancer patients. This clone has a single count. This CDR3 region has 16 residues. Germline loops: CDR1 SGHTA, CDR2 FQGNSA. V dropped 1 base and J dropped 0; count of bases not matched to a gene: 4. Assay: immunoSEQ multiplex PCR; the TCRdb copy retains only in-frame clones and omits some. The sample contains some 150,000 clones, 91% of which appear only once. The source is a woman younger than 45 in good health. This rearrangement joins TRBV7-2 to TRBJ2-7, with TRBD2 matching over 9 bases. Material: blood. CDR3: CASSLGVAGVSYEQYF. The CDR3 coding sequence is TGTGCCAGCAGCTTAGGGGTAGCGGGAGTCTCCTACGAGCAGTACTTC.